This T cell receptor (beta chain) was identified in a study of early T cells in non-severe SARS-CoV-2 infection. About the research overall: Investigators sequenced bulk RNA drawn from unsorted whole blood, and chains remained unpaired.

Worth noting for this clonotype: Antigen unknown.

Unique molecular identifiers were added to individual cDNA molecules. TCRdb reanalysed the 5' RACE reads using MiXCR and keeps one entry per CDR3 protein. The sample includes approximately 70,000 distinct CDR3 sequences, roughly 4.6% of them seen just once. V was shortened by 10 bases and J by 6 bases, with 14 bases between the two germline ends. This CDR3 region has 12 residues. Germline V gives CDR1 ENHRY, CDR2 SYGVKD. Findings and caveats of the study: Private and CD4 specificities were missed by VDJdb matching, which favored anti-spike CD8 responses.

The chain combines TRBV10-3 with TRBJ2-3; D is possibly TRBD1 or TRBD2 (5 bases each). The receptor comes from an adult who was a healthcare worker with PCR-confirmed SARS-CoV-2 infection or an uninfected control (not recorded which). The donor label of this sample is uncertain. Sequences were derived from whole blood, sampled at baseline. The CDR3 region is CATLGTSDTQYF. The CDR3 DNA follows: TGTGCCACTTTAGGGACCTCTGATACGCAGTATTTT.